These 10 T cell receptor beta chains originate from one sample sequenced in a study of T cell repertoires in cytomegalovirus infection (dated by TCRdb to about 2019). The instrument given in TCRdb is Illumina HiSeq 1500. The raw public data were reprocessed by TCRdb itself: fastp quality trimming at Q25, MiXCR clonotype calling, in-frame beta chains only. When rows share a CDR3 protein, they turn into one entry using the most common DNA and genes. The sample data list fewer than 300,000 distinct CDR3 sequences, and 25% of these were observed just once. The ten largest make up approximately 15% of the sample. The sequenced material came from PBMCs. The receptors were sampled from a human donor in good health (CMV status not recorded). Some clones in this sample may be carry-over from other donors' samples.

This clonotype appeared many times. The chain uses TRBV28 and TRBJ2-7, with D maybe TRBD1 (6 bases). This CDR3 is built from 13 residues. Trimming cost V 5 bases and J 6 bases, with 14 bases left between them. Germline V CDR1 and CDR2: MDHEN, SYDVKM. The CDR3 is CASSPWTAGEQYF. CDR3 nucleotide sequence: TGTGCCAGCAGTCCTTGGACAGCTGGCGAGCAGTACTTC.

Many counts were recorded for this clonotype. CDR3 coding DNA: TGTGCCAGCAGCACCAGAGCGGGGTATGGTCAGCCCCAGCATTTT. This sequence encodes CASSTRAGYGQPQHF. The V call is TRBV7-2, the J call TRBJ1-5; D remains ambiguous. Trimming left V 5 bases short and J 6 bases short, with 17 bases between. The V gene's germline CDR1 is SGHTA and CDR2 FQGNSA. The CDR3 is made up of 15 amino acids.

This clonotype has ten or more counts. The rearrangement joins TRBV7-9 to TRBJ2-1; tentative D call: TRBD2 (6 bases). Per germline, CDR1 SEHNR and CDR2 FQNEAQ (reference sequence). V was pared by 1 base and J by 7 bases, with 14 bases between. The length of the CDR3 is 15 residues. CDR3 sequence (DNA): TGTGCCAGCAGCTTAGTGGCGGGGTCCGAGAATGAGCAGTTCTTC. Amino acid sequence: CASSLVAGSENEQFF.

This clonotype was seen once. This chain links TRBV28 with TRBJ2-3, with TRBD2 identical over 9 bases. The V gene end was trimmed by 7 bases and the J gene end by 2 bases; junction bases not matched to a gene: 10. This CDR3 is 16 amino acids long. Per the germline V gene, CDR1 is MDHEN and CDR2 is SYDVKM. The CDR3 nucleotides read TGTGCCAGCACCAAAAAGGCTAGCGGGGTCACAGATACGCAGTATTTT. Its protein is CASTKKASGVTDTQYF.

The chain recombines TRBV4-1 with TRBJ1-4, with D hard to call. The germline V and J ends were trimmed by 3 bases and 3 bases, with 8 bases remaining between them. Germline values: CDR1 MGHRA, CDR2 YSYEKL. This CDR3 contains 14 residues. Here the CDR3 DNA reads TGCGCCAGCAGCCAGACTCCCGCTAATGAAAAACTGTTTTTT. This translates into CASSQTPANEKLFF.

This clonotype turned up a few times. The chain combines TRBV6-5 with TRBJ2-1, with D tentatively TRBD2 (5 bases). V gave up 2 bases and J gave up 10 bases, with 15 bases separating them. Germline loops: CDR1 MNHEY, CDR2 SVGAGI. This CDR3 is built from 14 residues. The CDR3 bases are TGTGCCAGCAGTTACGATCCAGCGGACCGAGAGCAGTTCTTC. Its protein is CASSYDPADREQFF.

Concerning this clonotype: A much larger clone lies a single base off, so this may be a read error. The chain combines TRBV20-1 with TRBJ2-1; TRBD2 might be the D (6 bases). Germline V gene data show CDR1 as DFQATT and CDR2 as SNEGSKA (reference sequence). CDR3 length: 17 residues. In DNA form, the CDR3 reads TGCAGTGCTAGAGAGCCGGGGGTAGGAGGGTTTAACAATGAGAAGTTCTTC. Its translation is CSAREPGVGGFNNEKFF.

This clonotype has more than one count but fewer than ten. CDR3 coding DNA: TGTGCCAGCAGTCCTACACTTTCGGAGGAGACCCAGTACTTC. This sequence encodes CASSPTLSEETQYF. V usage is TRBV12-3 or TRBV12-4 and J usage is TRBJ2-5; D remains ambiguous. The CDR3 totals 14 residues. Trimming left V 5 bases short and J 5 bases short, with 15 bases between.

As DNA, the CDR3 is TGTGCCAGCAGCGGGGACACAAGCACAGATACGCAGTATTTT. Translation: CASSGDTSTDTQYF. The chain is built from TRBV7-3 and TRBJ2-3; possible D gene TRBD1, 6 bases. Trimming took 5 bases from V and 0 from J, leaving 9 bases between them. The CDR3 is 14 amino acids. Germline V gene lookup returns CDR1 SGHTA and CDR2 FQGTGA.

This clonotype has a count of ten or more. DNA of the CDR3: TGTGCCAGCAGGGACAGGGGGCATCTTGGTGAGCAGTTCTTC. Translated, it gives CASRDRGHLGEQFF. V gene TRBV12-3 or TRBV12-4 combines with J gene TRBJ2-1; 11 nucleotides line up with TRBD1. The ends lost 6 bases at V and 9 bases at J; junction bases unmatched: 7. This CDR3 is built from 14 residues.